This T cell receptor (beta chain) originates from a study of blood T cells in healthy people across ages. Sample-barcoded 5' priming and a J-beta primer mix drove a second PCR of about 7 to 12 cycles. Via MiXCR, TCRdb re-called the 5' RACE reads, giving one row per CDR3 protein. The data contain about 800,000 distinct CDR3 sequences, roughly 60% of them singletons. Study results and caveats: Both naive CD4+ cell counts and diversity were greater in long-lived donors than in aged donors. TCR beta diversity was tightly associated with the proportion of naive T cells.

As concerns this clonotype: Its antigen is unidentified.

V was pared by 4 bases and J by 5 bases, with 13 bases of the junction left unmatched. This CDR3 has 17 amino acids. CDR1 is DFQATT, CDR2 SNEGSKA, per germline (reference sequence). The V gene is TRBV20-1, the J gene TRBJ1-4; the match to TRBD1 covers 10 bases. This clonotype originated in a man aged 25 to 40 in good health. Sequenced input: blood. The CDR3 sequence: CSANRDRGGSGNEKLFF. DNA of the CDR3: TGCAGTGCTAACCGGGACAGGGGAGGCAGTGGGAATGAAAAACTGTTTTTT.